This T cell receptor (beta chain) was identified in a study of blood T cell repertoires in COVID-19. Participants had their cohort set by participant-reported clinical history. V shed 3 bases and J 7 bases; nucleotides not matched to a gene: 15. Germline CDR1 is SGHKS and CDR2 is YYEKEE (reference sequence). This CDR3 region has 18 residues. Study processing details: Reference gene primer amplification in the assay estimated nucleated cell counts. Libraries were prepared by immunoSEQ multiplex PCR; TCRdb keeps only in-frame clonotypes and omits some of them. The D gene and trimming were derived from the DNA, and the V and J assignments and clone size from that table. The sample includes 250,000 to 350,000 clones, 80% to 90% of them seen just once.

The sample consisted of PBMCs or T cells enriched from blood (not recorded which). The rearrangement links TRBV5-5 to TRBJ2-2, with TRBD2 matching over 10 bases. This receptor was identified in a woman aged 30 to 39 who had recovered from COVID-19. CDR3 protein: CASSSLSMLAGEIGELFF. Written as DNA, the CDR3 is TGTGCCAGCAGCTCCCTTAGTATGCTAGCGGGAGAAATCGGGGAGCTGTTTTTT.